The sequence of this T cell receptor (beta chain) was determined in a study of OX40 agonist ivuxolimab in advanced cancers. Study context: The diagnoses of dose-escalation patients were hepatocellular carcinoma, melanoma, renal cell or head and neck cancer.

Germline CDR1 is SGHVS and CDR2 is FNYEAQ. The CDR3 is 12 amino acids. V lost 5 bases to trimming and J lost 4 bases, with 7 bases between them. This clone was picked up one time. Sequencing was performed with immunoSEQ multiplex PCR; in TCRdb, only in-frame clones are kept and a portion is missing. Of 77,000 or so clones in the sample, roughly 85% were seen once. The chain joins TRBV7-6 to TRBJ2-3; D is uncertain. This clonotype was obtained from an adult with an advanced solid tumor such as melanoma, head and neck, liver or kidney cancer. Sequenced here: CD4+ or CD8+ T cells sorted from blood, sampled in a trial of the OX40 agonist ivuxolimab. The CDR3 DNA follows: TGTGCCAGCAGCCCGATCGCAGATACGCAGTATTTT. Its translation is CASSPIADTQYF.